Presented here are 5 T cell receptor beta chains from one specimen sequenced in a study of CD4 and CD8 cells across lung adenocarcinoma regions (dated by TCRdb to 2017 to 2018). The method was PCR. Data came from a HiSeq X Ten. TCRdb cleaned the public reads at Q25 with fastp, built clones with MiXCR and kept in-frame beta chains. Rows are combined by CDR3 protein, so each entry shows the most common genes and DNA. The sample profile shows fewer than 20,000 distinct CDR3 sequences; approximately 50% of them were found once. The ten largest clones capture over 25% of the sample. Sequencing was performed on CD8+ T cells from the center of a lung tumor. The cell subset or site tag for this specimen amounts to: tumor center region. These receptors were collected from a female donor with lung adenocarcinoma. The CD4 and CD8 labels of this study may be unreliable.

V usage is TRBV6-5 and J usage is TRBJ2-1; D not resolved. The end of the DNA is better explained by TRBJ2-7, so the J call may be wrong. The CDR3 runs 14 residues. In germline, CDR1 is MNHEY, CDR2 SVGAGI. The CDR3 nucleotides read TGTGCCAGCAGTTACTCGGTGGCTACCGACCAGCAGTACTTC. Residues: CASSYSVATDQQYF.

With regard to this clonotype: The junction departs from germline at one end; a sequencing error may be responsible. The genes are TRBV6-1 and TRBJ2-4, with D perhaps matching TRBD2 (6 bases). This CDR3 contains 15 residues. Germline CDR1 MNHNS, CDR2 SASEGT. CDR3 loop: CASRHGSRAKDIQYF. CDR3 coding DNA: TGTGCCAGCAGGCACGGGAGCCGTGCCAAAGACATCCAGTACTTC.

The rearrangement links TRBV10-3 to TRBJ2-3; either TRBD1 or TRBD2 may supply D (6 bases each). The CDR3 totals 14 residues. CDR1 is ENHRY and CDR2 is SYGVKD in the germline V gene. The CDR3 DNA follows: TGTGCGGGCCGATGGAGAGGGGGGAAAGATACGCAGTATTTT. It translates to CAGRWRGGKDTQYF.

The J gene is TRBJ2-4, the V gene TRBV4-1, with D possibly being TRBD2 (6 bases). Trimming removed 1 base at V and 13 bases at J, with 29 bases between. This CDR3 has 18 amino acids. Germline V gives CDR1 MGHRA, CDR2 YSYEKL. CDR3 region: CASSQGDAGRGAKDTQYF. Here the CDR3 DNA reads TGCGCCAGCAGCCAAGGAGACGCGGGGCGGGGAGCCAAAGATACGCAGTACTTC.

Remarks on this clonotype: A read error may account for a junction end that differs from germline. The V gene is TRBV4-1, the J gene TRBJ2-3, with a weak D call TRBD2 (6 bases). From germline, CDR1 is MGHRA and CDR2 YSYEKL. This CDR3 has 18 amino acids. The CDR3 spells CASSQADGAGGGTDTQYF. CDR3 bases: TGCGCCAGCAGCCAAGCAGACGGGGCCGGGGGAGGCACAGATACTCAGTATTTC.